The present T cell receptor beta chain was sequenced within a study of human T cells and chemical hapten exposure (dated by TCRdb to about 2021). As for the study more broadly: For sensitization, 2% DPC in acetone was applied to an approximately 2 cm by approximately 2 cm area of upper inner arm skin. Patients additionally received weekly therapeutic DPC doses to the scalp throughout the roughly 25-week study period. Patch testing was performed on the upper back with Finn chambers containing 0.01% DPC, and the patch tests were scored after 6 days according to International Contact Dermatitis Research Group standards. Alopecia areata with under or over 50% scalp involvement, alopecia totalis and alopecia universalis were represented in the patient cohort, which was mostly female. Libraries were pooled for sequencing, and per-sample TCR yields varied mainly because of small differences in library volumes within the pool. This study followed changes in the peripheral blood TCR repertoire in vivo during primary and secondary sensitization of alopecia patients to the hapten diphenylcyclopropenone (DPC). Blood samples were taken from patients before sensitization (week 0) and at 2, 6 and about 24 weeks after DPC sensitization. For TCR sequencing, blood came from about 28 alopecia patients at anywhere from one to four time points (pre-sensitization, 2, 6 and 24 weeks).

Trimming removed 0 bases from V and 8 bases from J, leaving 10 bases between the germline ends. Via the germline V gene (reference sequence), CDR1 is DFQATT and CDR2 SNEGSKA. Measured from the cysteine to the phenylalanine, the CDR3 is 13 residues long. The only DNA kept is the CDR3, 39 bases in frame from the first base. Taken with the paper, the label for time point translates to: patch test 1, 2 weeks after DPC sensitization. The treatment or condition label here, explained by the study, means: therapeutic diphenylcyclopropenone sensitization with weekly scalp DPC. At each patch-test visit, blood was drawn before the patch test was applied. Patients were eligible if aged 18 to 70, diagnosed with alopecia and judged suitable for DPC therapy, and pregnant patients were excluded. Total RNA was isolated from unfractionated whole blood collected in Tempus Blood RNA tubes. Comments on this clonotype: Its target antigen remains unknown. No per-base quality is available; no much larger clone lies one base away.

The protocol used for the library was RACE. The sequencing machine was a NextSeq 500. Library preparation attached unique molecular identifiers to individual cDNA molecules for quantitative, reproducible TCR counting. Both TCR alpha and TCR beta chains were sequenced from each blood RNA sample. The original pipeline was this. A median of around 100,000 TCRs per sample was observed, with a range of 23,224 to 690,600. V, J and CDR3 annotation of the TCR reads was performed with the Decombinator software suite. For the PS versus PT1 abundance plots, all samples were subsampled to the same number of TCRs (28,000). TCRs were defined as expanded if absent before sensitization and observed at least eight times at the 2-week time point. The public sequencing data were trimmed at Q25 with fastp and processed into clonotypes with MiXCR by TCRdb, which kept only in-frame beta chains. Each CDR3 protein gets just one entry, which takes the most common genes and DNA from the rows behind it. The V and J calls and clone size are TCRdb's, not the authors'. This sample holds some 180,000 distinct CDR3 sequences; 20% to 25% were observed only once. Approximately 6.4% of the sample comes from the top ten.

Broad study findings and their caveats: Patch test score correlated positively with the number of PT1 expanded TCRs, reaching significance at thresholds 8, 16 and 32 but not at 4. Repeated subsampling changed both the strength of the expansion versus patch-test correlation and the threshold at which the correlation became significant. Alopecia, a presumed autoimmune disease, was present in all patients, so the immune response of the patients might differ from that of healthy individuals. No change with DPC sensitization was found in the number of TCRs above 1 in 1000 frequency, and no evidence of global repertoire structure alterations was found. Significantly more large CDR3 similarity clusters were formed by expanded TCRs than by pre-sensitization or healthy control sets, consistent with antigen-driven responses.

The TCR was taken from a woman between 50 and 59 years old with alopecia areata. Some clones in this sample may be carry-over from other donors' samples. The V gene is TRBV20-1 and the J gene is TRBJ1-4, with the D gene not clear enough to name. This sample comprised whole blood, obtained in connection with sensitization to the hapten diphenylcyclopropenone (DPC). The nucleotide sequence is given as TGCAGTGCTAGAGATTTAATAGTCGAAAAACTGTTTTTT. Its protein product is CSARDLIVEKLFF.